This TCR beta chain was found in a study of T cell responses to AZD1222 COVID-19 vaccine. Profiling relied on immunoSEQ multiplex PCR, and the TCRdb table lists in-frame clones only, not all of them. The repertoire holds over 110,000 clones, about 90% seen once, with 1.6% in the top ten. CDR3 length: 15 amino acids. Germline CDR1 reads SGHDT; CDR2 reads YYEEEE. The J segment lost 2 bases and the V segment lost 4 bases, leaving 8 bases of the junction unmatched. Material: peripheral blood, obtained 28 days after the second AZD1222 dose. The receptor was derived from an adult who received the AZD1222 COVID-19 vaccine. The chain combines TRBV5-6 with TRBJ1-1, with 7 bases matching TRBD1. The CDR3: CASSVRDRLNTEAFF. The CDR3 nucleotides are TGTGCCAGCAGCGTACGGGACAGACTAAACACTGAAGCTTTCTTT. Based on the CDR3 plus reference TRBV5-6 and TRBJ1-1, the full variable domain is DAGVTQSPTHLIKTRGQQVTLRCSPKSGHDTVSWYQQALGQGPQFIFQYYEEEERQRGNFPDRFSGHQFPNYSSELNVNALLLGDSALYLCASSVRDRLNTEAFFGQGTRLTVV.